One and the same sample provided the 7 T cell receptor beta chains below, sequenced in a study of a mutant IDH1 vaccine in newly diagnosed glioma. Described time point: baseline, week 1 (first vaccination visit). Treatment defined: pre-vaccination baseline after standard-of-care therapy. Produced via immunoSEQ multiplex PCR; TCRdb's table is partial and in-frame only. The repertoire holds 95,000 to 100,000 clones, with around nine tenths as singletons. Sample: PBMCs, taken from a glioma patient treated with radiotherapy, temozolomide or both. These receptors came from a woman in her fifties or sixties with glioma.

The chain uses TRBV27 and TRBJ2-6; 13 bases fit TRBD2. The trim removed 3 bases at V and 3 bases at J, leaving 8 bases unmatched. The CDR3 consists of 19 residues. CDR1 MNHEY and CDR2 SMNVEV come from the germline V gene (reference sequence). CDR3 nucleotides: TGTGCCAGCAGTTTCACCGGACTAGCGGGAGCTGGTGGGGCCAACGTCCTGACTTTC. Translated, it gives CASSFTGLAGAGGANVLTF.

The gene calls are TRBV7-8 and TRBJ1-2; D gene unclear. Germline-derived CDR1 and CDR2 are SGHVS and FQNEAQ. The length of the CDR3 is 16 residues. V lost 5 bases and J lost 0, with 16 bases in between. CDR3 in amino acids: CASSARGRQTNYGYTF. The CDR3 DNA is TGTGCCAGCAGCGCCAGAGGACGACAAACTAACTATGGCTACACCTTC.

The chain uses TRBV5-4 and TRBJ1-4; a possible D gene is TRBD1 (6 bases). V shed 3 bases and J shed 2 bases, with 14 bases lying between them. Germline CDR1 reads SGHNT; CDR2 reads YYREEE (reference sequence). The CDR3 consists of 16 residues. CDR3 sequence reads: CASSSTQGQTNEKLFF. Here the CDR3 DNA reads TGTGCCAGCAGCTCGACCCAGGGGCAGACTAATGAAAAACTGTTTTTT.

The rearrangement joins TRBV27 to TRBJ2-7, with D tentatively TRBD2 (6 bases). Germline values: CDR1 MNHEY, CDR2 SMNVEV (reference sequence). The CDR3 is 15 amino acids. The V end lost 3 bases, the J end lost 0 bases, and 12 bases lay between the germline ends. The CDR3 coding sequence is TGTGCCAGCAGTTTCATAGCGGCGCCCTCCTACGAGCAGTACTTC. Translated, it gives CASSFIAAPSYEQYF.

The J gene is TRBJ2-1, the V gene TRBV29-1, with a tentative D call TRBD2 (6 bases). The CDR3 has 15 amino acids. The V gene lost 7 bases and the J gene lost 6 bases, with 22 bases spanning the gap. Germline values: CDR1 SQVTM, CDR2 ANQGSEA. CDR3: CSAHQLGRDSNEQFF. The CDR3 nucleotides are TGCAGCGCGCACCAGCTCGGGCGGGATTCCAATGAGCAGTTCTTC.

This chain uses TRBV27 with TRBJ2-1; D might be TRBD1 or TRBD2, each matching 5 bases. V lost 4 bases, J lost 5 bases, and 18 bases lay in between. The CDR3 consists of 16 residues. Germline V CDR1 and CDR2: MNHEY, SMNVEV (reference sequence). CDR3 sequence: CASSSPGTPGHNEQFF. Written as DNA, the CDR3 is TGTGCCAGCAGTTCCCCGGGGACCCCGGGGCACAATGAGCAGTTCTTC.

The chain links TRBV7-9 to TRBJ2-3; possibly TRBD2 for D (5 bases). Trimming took off 1 base at V and 1 base at J, with 12 bases between the two ends. The germline V gene has CDR1 SEHNR and CDR2 FQNEAQ (reference sequence). This CDR3 is 16 amino acids long. DNA of the CDR3: TGTGCCAGCAGCTTAGGGGGAGTCTTGGGCACAGATACGCAGTATTTT. Translated, it gives CASSLGGVLGTDTQYF.